The present T cell receptor (beta chain) was sequenced within a study of T cells in Graves' hyperthyroidism and ophthalmopathy. General study findings and limits: Using 13 V-J features, a model discriminated ophthalmopathy from stable hyperthyroidism. With a median lead of about 6.9 months before onset, the model predicted ophthalmopathy.

Amplification targeted TCR beta CDR3 regions from RNA transcripts. The primer set for the first-round RT-PCR of the TCR CDR3 was HTBI. TCRdb analysed the multiplex PCR reads with MiXCR anew, one entry per CDR3 protein. The sample has about 840,000 distinct CDR3 sequences; roughly 37% are singletons. This clonotype was found a few times. The antigen is not known. Trimming took 0 bases from V and 0 from J, leaving 6 bases between them. CDR1 and CDR2 (germline): SGHNT, YYREEE (reference sequence). CDR3 size: 14 residues. Uncontrolled infections, other autoimmune diseases, pregnancy or lactation led to exclusion of patients. The authors obtained PBMCs from around 11 ml of fresh peripheral blood.

The chain couples TRBV5-4 to TRBJ2-5; D is ambiguous. What was sequenced was blood. The source of this sequence is a man aged 18 to 29 with Graves' hyperthyroidism. CDR3 nucleotides: TGTGCCAGCAGCTTGGATTCAGACCAAGAGACCCAGTACTTC. It translates to CASSLDSDQETQYF.